A selection of T cell receptor beta chains follows, all from one sample in a study of blood T cell repertoires in COVID-19. Sequencing used immunoSEQ multiplex PCR; TCRdb keeps in-frame clones, though not all of them. The sample shows roughly 100,000 clones, approximately 80% of them seen only once. Sequenced: peripheral blood. The receptors come from a human donor in a cohort sampled during active or convalescent COVID-19. CDR3s include the opening cysteine and the closing phenylalanine or tryptophan. A D gene is named only where the DNA matches it firmly. The listing skips clone size in some rows; elsewhere it reads once, few, many or a size class.

clone_size,v_call,d_call,j_call,cdr3_nt,cdr3_aa
NA,TRBV4-2,TRBD2,TRBJ2-1,TGTGCCAGCAGCCAAGGTCGCAGCGGGGGGGCAGGCGAGCAGTTCTTC,CASSQGRSGGAGEQFF
NA,TRBV7-6,NA,TRBJ1-1,TGTGCCAGCAGCTTAGCTCAGGGCGGTATCACTGAAGCTTTCTTT,CASSLAQGGITEAFF
NA,TRBV19,NA,TRBJ2-3,TGTGCCAGTAGTTCCGACGGCGGTACGCAGTATTTT,CASSSDGGTQYF
NA,TRBV5-4,TRBD1,TRBJ2-7,TGTGCCAGCAGCTTTACAGGGGGCGCGGTCTTCGAGCAGTACTTC,CASSFTGGAVFEQYF
NA,TRBV27,NA,TRBJ1-5,TGTGCCAGCAGCACTACAGGGATCAGGAATCAGCCCCAGCATTTT,CASSTTGIRNQPQHF
NA,TRBV10-3,TRBD1,TRBJ2-2,TGTGCCATCAGTACCGGGACAGCGAACACCGGGGAGCTGTTTTTT,CAISTGTANTGELFF
NA,TRBV19,TRBD1,TRBJ1-4,TGTGCCAGTAGTATCGGGTCAGGGGGAGAAAAACTGTTTTTT,CASSIGSGGEKLFF
NA,TRBV3-1/TRBV3-2,NA,TRBJ1-1,TGTGCCAGCAGCCAAGAAGCCTCCGGTGGACACTCCGCTTTCTTT,CASSQEASGGHSAFF
NA,TRBV28,TRBD1,TRBJ1-1,TGTGCCAGCAGCAGACAGGGATGGGGGAACACTGAAGCTTTCTTT,CASSRQGWGNTEAFF
NA,TRBV5-1,TRBD2,TRBJ2-3,TGCGCCAGCACACTAGCGGGGGGCGTTACAGATACGCAGTATTTT,CASTLAGGVTDTQYF
NA,TRBV9,NA,TRBJ1-2,TGTGCCAGCAGCGTAGAGCCCAGACGGGGGAACTATGGCTACACCTTC,CASSVEPRRGNYGYTF
once,TRBV6-5,NA,TRBJ1-1,TGTGCCAGCACTAGAGCAAGGAACACTGAAGCTTTCTTT,CASTRARNTEAFF
NA,TRBV5-1,TRBD2,TRBJ2-3,TGCGCCAGCAATACGGGGAGGGGAACGGGAGATACGCAGTATTTT,CASNTGRGTGDTQYF
NA,TRBV6-2/TRBV6-3,TRBD2,TRBJ2-5,TGTGCCAGCAGTTACTCGCTGTCACTAGCGGGGGGTCTGCAAGAGACCCAGTACTTC,CASSYSLSLAGGLQETQYF
NA,TRBV9,TRBD2,TRBJ2-2,TGTGCCAGCAGCGTAGGGGAGCGGGGGGGCACCGGGGAGCTGTTTTTT,CASSVGERGGTGELFF
few,TRBV7-8,TRBD1,TRBJ1-1,TGTGCCAGCAGCTTAAAAGGGACAGGTGAAGCTTTCTTT,CASSLKGTGEAFF
NA,TRBV12-3/TRBV12-4,NA,TRBJ1-1,TGTGCCAGCAGTTTCGAGGGGAACACTGAAGCTTTCTTT,CASSFEGNTEAFF
once,TRBV4-2,TRBD1,TRBJ2-3,TGTGCCAGCAGCCAACACCCGGGACAGAGCACAGATACGCAGTATTTT,CASSQHPGQSTDTQYF
NA,TRBV11-2,TRBD1,TRBJ2-1,TGTGCCAGCAGCCCCAGGACAGGGGCCACATTCGGGCAGTTCTTC,CASSPRTGATFGQFF
NA,TRBV5-5,TRBD1,TRBJ1-2,TGTGCCAGCAGCTTCCGGGACAGGGCTGGTGCCTATGGCTACACCTTC,CASSFRDRAGAYGYTF
NA,TRBV27,TRBD1,TRBJ1-2,TGTGCCAGCAGTCTGGATCGACAGGGCTATGGCTACACCTTC,CASSLDRQGYGYTF
NA,TRBV10-3,NA,TRBJ1-6,TGTGCCATCAGTGTCAGGGTATTAAATAATTCACCCCTCCACTTT,CAISVRVLNNSPLHF
NA,TRBV7-9,TRBD1,TRBJ1-6,TGTGCCAGCAGCCCAGACAGGGGAGGTAATTCACCCCTCCACTTT,CASSPDRGGNSPLHF
once,TRBV11-2,TRBD1,TRBJ1-4,TGTGCCAGCAGCTTATCGGGACAGAGAAATGAAAAACTGTTTTTT,CASSLSGQRNEKLFF
NA,TRBV6-5,NA,TRBJ1-2,TGTGCCAGCACTAACAGGAGGGTACAAGGGTATGGCTACACCTTC,CASTNRRVQGYGYTF
NA,TRBV6-5,NA,TRBJ1-4,TGTGCCAGCAGTTCGAGGGGGAAACTGTTTTTT,CASSSRGKLFF
NA,TRBV28,TRBD1,TRBJ1-6,TGTGCCAGCAGTAGGGGACAGGCATCTTCACCCCTCCACTTT,CASSRGQASSPLHF
many,TRBV6-1,NA,TRBJ1-6,TGTGCCAGCAGTGAAACTTATAATTCACCCCTCCACTTT,CASSETYNSPLHF
NA,TRBV6-2/TRBV6-3,TRBD1,TRBJ1-6,TGTGCCAGCAGTACCCGGACAGGTTCTAATTCACCCCTCCACTTT,CASSTRTGSNSPLHF
NA,TRBV7-2,NA,TRBJ2-1,TGTGCCAGCAGCTTAAAGGGAGGAGGCTACAATGAGCAGTTCTTC,CASSLKGGGYNEQFF
NA,TRBV9,TRBD1,TRBJ1-2,TGTGCCAGCAGCTCTCCCGGGACAGCCCTTTTGGATGGCTACACCTTC,CASSSPGTALLDGYTF
NA,TRBV5-6,NA,TRBJ1-1,TGTGCCAGCAGCTTGGGAACAGCAACGAACACTGAAGCTTTCTTT,CASSLGTATNTEAFF
NA,TRBV7-3,NA,TRBJ1-1,TGTGCCAGCAGCTTAACACTAAACACTGAAGCTTTCTTT,CASSLTLNTEAFF
NA,TRBV5-6,TRBD1,TRBJ1-5,TGTGCCAGCAGCTCGACAGGGGGTGGCAATCAGCCCCAGCATTTT,CASSSTGGGNQPQHF
NA,TRBV21-1,NA,TRBJ2-1,TGTGCCAGCAGCAAAGACAGGGGGCGAGGCTCCTACAATGAGCAGTTCTTC,CASSKDRGRGSYNEQFF
once,TRBV7-6,NA,TRBJ2-6,TGTGCCAGCAGCCCTCCGCCCGGCTCTGGGGCCAACGTCCTGACTTTC,CASSPPPGSGANVLTF
NA,TRBV19,TRBD1,TRBJ1-2,TGTGCCAGCCGGAGGGACAGCGGCGGCTACACCTTC,CASRRDSGGYTF